Shown below are 19 T cell receptor beta chains from a single sample sequenced in a study of T cell responses to AZD1222 COVID-19 vaccine (dated by TCRdb to the early 2020s). Read against the paper, the sample's time point label means: baseline before first vaccination. The treatment or condition label on this specimen signifies: meningococcal conjugate vaccine given as trial control. Libraries were made using the immunoSEQ multiplex PCR assay. The immuneACCESS repertoire file appears here via TCRdb, limited to in-frame rearrangements. These files lack a portion of the clones; in checked studies, under half of the deficit traces to unresolved V genes, and the cause of the others is not known. For this sample the table gives some 170,000 clones, of which about 90% were detected only once. Together, the top ten hold roughly 4.5% of the sample. Specimen: peripheral blood, collected on day 0 of MenACWY control vaccination. The receptors stem from an adult in good health.

The chain carries TRBV19 and TRBJ1-6, with 11 bases fitting TRBD1. After removal of 1 base from V and 9 bases from J, the junction contained 5 bases not matched to a gene. Germline V gene lookup returns CDR1 LNHDA and CDR2 SQIVND (reference sequence). CDR3 size: 16 residues. In nucleotides, the CDR3 is TGTGCCAGTAGTATAGGAGCGGGACAGGGGGGTTCACCCCTCCACTTT. Residues: CASSIGAGQGGSPLHF. The full variable domain, completed using reference TRBV19 and TRBJ1-6, is DGGITQSPKYLFRKEGQNVTLSCEQNLNHDAMYWYRQDPGQGLRLIYYSQIVNDFQKGDIAEGYSVSREKKESFPLTVTSAQKNPTAFYLCASSIGAGQGGSPLHFGNGTRLTVT.

This clone has more than one count but fewer than ten. The chain uses TRBV9 and TRBJ2-1; 10 positions agree with TRBD2. CDR1 is SGDLS and CDR2 is YYNGEE in the germline V gene. The CDR3 loop spans 15 amino acids. Trimming cost V 3 bases and J 6 bases; bases outside gene matches: 6. The CDR3 coding sequence is TGTGCCAGCAGCGCATCCGGGACTAGCGTCAATGAGCAGTTCTTC. The encoded protein is CASSASGTSVNEQFF.

The V call is TRBV7-9, the J call TRBJ2-3, with D possibly being TRBD1 (5 bases). The V gene's germline CDR1 is SEHNR and CDR2 FQNEAQ (reference sequence). The V gene lost 5 bases and the J gene lost 4 bases, with 13 bases spanning the gap. This CDR3 has 14 residues. The CDR3 sequence: CASSQGQTPDTQYF. In nucleotides, the CDR3 is TGTGCCAGCAGCCAAGGACAAACGCCAGATACGCAGTATTTT.

This chain joins TRBV5-4 and TRBJ2-7; the D gene is possibly TRBD1 (5 bases). This CDR3 is built from 15 residues. Between the trimmed V and J ends, which lost 0 bases and 6 bases, there was a span of 16 bases. Germline V CDR1 and CDR2: SGHNT, YYREEE (reference sequence). CDR3 coding DNA: TGTGCCAGCAGCTTGGATGGCAGGGTCGGGCCCGAGCAGTACTTC. Its translation is CASSLDGRVGPEQYF.

The rearrangement links TRBV25-1 to TRBJ1-2; D not resolved. Germline V gene lookup returns CDR1 MGHDK and CDR2 SYGVNS. V dropped 6 bases and J dropped 4 bases, with 12 bases sitting between them. This CDR3 spans 13 amino acids. CDR3 residues: CASRAIGSYGYTF. For the CDR3, the DNA is TGTGCCAGCAGGGCCATCGGTTCCTATGGCTACACCTTC.

The V gene is TRBV10-3, the J gene TRBJ2-1, with 13 positions matching TRBD2. The CDR3 extends over 16 amino acids. V lost 9 bases to trimming and J lost 8 bases; unmatched junction nucleotides: 13. Germline V CDR1 and CDR2: ENHRY, SYGVKD. CDR3 sequence: CAITIGLAGAGHEQFF. DNA of the CDR3: TGTGCCATAACAATCGGACTAGCGGGGGCGGGGCATGAGCAGTTCTTC.

The rearrangement links TRBV2 to TRBJ2-7; TRBD2 matches 7 bases. This CDR3 region has 15 residues. Trimming at V came to 4 bases and at J to 3 bases, leaving 9 bases not matched to a gene. Germline-derived CDR1 and CDR2 are SNHLY and FYNNEI. CDR3 in amino acids: CASSGVGEGHYEQYF. CDR3 DNA: TGTGCCAGCAGTGGTGTGGGGGAGGGCCACTACGAGCAGTACTTC.

The chain carries TRBV5-1 and TRBJ2-3; a possible D gene is TRBD1 (5 bases). The germline gives CDR1 SGHRS, CDR2 YFSETQ. V was clipped by 0 bases and J by 6 bases, with 17 bases between them. The CDR3 length is 16 residues. CDR3: CASSLDRSPAGDTQYF. CDR3 DNA: TGCGCCAGCAGCTTGGATCGGTCTCCTGCAGGGGATACGCAGTATTTT.

The chain carries TRBV5-1 and TRBJ1-1, with TRBD1 identical over 8 bases. CDR1 is SGHRS and CDR2 is YFSETQ in the germline V gene. CDR3 length: 14 amino acids. The V and J ends lost 0 bases and 7 bases, in that order; junction bases with no gene match: 5. The CDR3 loop reads CASSLDGQGLEAFF. The CDR3 DNA sequence: TGCGCCAGCAGCTTGGACGGACAGGGCCTTGAAGCTTTCTTT.

V is TRBV7-9 and J is TRBJ1-5, with TRBD1 matching 11 bases. CDR3 length: 15 residues. The ends lost 4 bases at V and 6 bases at J; junction bases unmatched: 5. Germline V gene lookup returns CDR1 SEHNR and CDR2 FQNEAQ (reference sequence). The CDR3 coding sequence is TGTGCCAGCAGCTCCGGACAGGGGGCGATTCAGCCCCAGCATTTT. This translates into CASSSGQGAIQPQHF.

This clone was observed once. The chain couples TRBV10-3 to TRBJ1-5; D gene ambiguous. The CDR3 runs to 14 residues. Germline V gives CDR1 ENHRY, CDR2 SYGVKD. Trimming took off 0 bases at V and 7 bases at J, with 10 bases between the two ends. Here the CDR3 DNA reads TGTGCCATCAGTGAGTCGGGAGTTGGCCAGCCCCAGCATTTT. It encodes CAISESGVGQPQHF.

This clone was observed a single time. The V call is TRBV19, the J call TRBJ1-1, with unresolved D. V was shortened by 9 bases and J by 3 bases, with 17 bases between the two germline ends. This CDR3 is 14 amino acids long. Germline V lookup: CDR1 LNHDA, CDR2 SQIVND (reference sequence). In DNA form, the CDR3 reads TGTGCCAGCTACAGCCGCCACCTGGACACTGAAGCTTTCTTT. Protein: CASYSRHLDTEAFF.

This chain uses TRBV7-8 with TRBJ1-6; 8 positions match TRBD1. Germline CDR1 SGHVS, CDR2 FQNEAQ. Trimming at V came to 4 bases and at J to 5 bases, leaving 4 bases not matched to a gene. The CDR3 is 15 amino acids. The CDR3 sequence: CASSWETGDNSPLHF. In DNA form, the CDR3 reads TGTGCCAGCAGCTGGGAGACAGGGGATAATTCACCCCTCCACTTT.

The rearrangement joins TRBV18 to TRBJ1-1, with D possibly TRBD1 on 5 matching bases. Germline CDR1 and CDR2: KGHSH and LQKENI. Trimming removed 4 bases from V and 1 base from J, with 10 bases in between. The length of the CDR3 is 14 residues. CDR3 in amino acids: CASSRLGGNTEAFF. Written as DNA, the CDR3 is TGTGCCAGCTCACGGCTTGGGGGGAACACTGAAGCTTTCTTT. Combining the CDR3 with reference TRBV18 and TRBJ1-1 gives the whole variable domain NAGVMQNPRHLVRRRGQEARLRCSPMKGHSHVYWYRQLPEEGLKFMVYLQKENIIDESGMPKERFSAEFPKEGPSILRIQQVVRGDSAAYFCASSRLGGNTEAFFGQGTRLTVV.

The J gene is TRBJ2-6, the V gene TRBV7-9, with D maybe TRBD1 (6 bases). The CDR3 sequence is 17 residues long. V was trimmed by 6 bases and J by 4 bases, leaving 19 bases between them. Germline CDR1 and CDR2: SEHNR and FQNEAQ (reference sequence). This CDR3 is CASRPQGGPYGANVLTF. In nucleotides, the CDR3 is TGTGCCAGCAGGCCCCAAGGGGGTCCGTACGGGGCCAACGTCCTGACTTTC.

The V call is TRBV4-2, the J call TRBJ2-2; 11 bases align to TRBD2. CDR1 LGHNA and CDR2 YNFKEQ come from the germline V gene. Unmatched junction bases numbered 18, after V lost 0 bases and J lost 3 bases. The CDR3 covers 22 residues. CDR3 DNA: TGTGCCAGCAGCCAAGATACCCGTCCGGGGCTAGCGGGAGGCGTGTACACCGGGGAGCTGTTTTTT. Translation gives CASSQDTRPGLAGGVYTGELFF.

The J gene is TRBJ2-3, the V gene TRBV5-6; 10 bases match TRBD2. CDR3 size: 14 residues. V dropped 4 bases and J dropped 3; count of bases not matched to a gene: 2. The germline CDR1 and CDR2 sequences are SGHDT and YYEEEE. CDR3 amino acids: CASSIAGGTDTQYF. CDR3 nucleotide sequence: TGTGCCAGCAGCATAGCGGGAGGTACAGATACGCAGTATTTT.

The chain joins TRBV3-1 (or the pseudogene TRBV3-2) to TRBJ2-1; 8 positions agree with TRBD2. The CDR3 covers 16 residues. Unmatched junction bases numbered 5, after V lost 0 bases and J lost 4 bases. Germline V gene lookup returns CDR1 LGHDT and CDR2 YNNKEL (reference sequence). CDR3 sequence (DNA): TGTGCCAGCAGCCAAGACAAATCGGGGGGGTACAATGAGCAGTTCTTC. This encodes CASSQDKSGGYNEQFF.

There are a few counts of this clone. The chain recombines TRBV7-8 with TRBJ1-2, with TRBD1 as a possible D gene (5 bases). The CDR3 length is 18 residues. Germline CDR1 and CDR2: SGHVS and FQNEAQ. V was pared by 5 bases and J by 0 bases, with 22 bases between. This CDR3 reads CASSVYRAGTRTNYGYTF. The CDR3 bases are TGTGCCAGCAGCGTATACCGGGCCGGGACGAGAACTAACTATGGCTACACCTTC.